This TCR beta chain emerged from a study of T-cell reconstitution after alpha-beta-depleted transplantation in children. Findings and caveats of the study: Day-60 TCRbeta diversity that was high in some patients was derived from surviving recipient T cells and thymic progenitors. T-cell numbers and diversity, one year after transplant, stemmed largely from T cells that were newly produced. Expanded clones from the graft, numbering several hundred, reportedly supplied alpha-beta T cells about two months after transplant.

Unique molecular identifiers were incorporated during preparation of the TCRbeta library. TCRdb reanalysed the PCR reads using MiXCR and keeps one entry per CDR3 protein. Of about 32,000 distinct CDR3 sequences listed, around 7% are singletons. This clonotype was seen ten or more times. The antigen remains undetermined. From germline, CDR1 is SGHRS and CDR2 YFSETQ. The V end lost 5 bases, the J end lost 5 bases, and 13 bases lay between the germline ends. This CDR3 is built from 13 residues. This receptor was obtained from a child less than two years old who had a stem cell transplant for acute myeloid leukemia, so the T cells may come from the graft donor. The sample in question was peripheral blood, obtained 60 days after TCRalphabeta/CD19-depleted stem cell transplant. The rearrangement joins TRBV5-1 to TRBJ1-1; a possible D gene is TRBD1 (5 bases). CDR3 sequence (DNA): TGCGCCAGCAGGGAGGGGACGTTAACTGAAGCTTTCTTT. Protein product: CASREGTLTEAFF. The full variable domain, with the rest looked up from reference TRBV5-1 and TRBJ1-1, is KAGVTQTPRYLIKTRGQQVTLSCSPISGHRSVSWYQQTPGQGLQFLFEYFSETQRNKGNFPGRFSGRQFSNSRSEMNVSTLELGDSALYLCASREGTLTEAFFGQGTRLTVV.